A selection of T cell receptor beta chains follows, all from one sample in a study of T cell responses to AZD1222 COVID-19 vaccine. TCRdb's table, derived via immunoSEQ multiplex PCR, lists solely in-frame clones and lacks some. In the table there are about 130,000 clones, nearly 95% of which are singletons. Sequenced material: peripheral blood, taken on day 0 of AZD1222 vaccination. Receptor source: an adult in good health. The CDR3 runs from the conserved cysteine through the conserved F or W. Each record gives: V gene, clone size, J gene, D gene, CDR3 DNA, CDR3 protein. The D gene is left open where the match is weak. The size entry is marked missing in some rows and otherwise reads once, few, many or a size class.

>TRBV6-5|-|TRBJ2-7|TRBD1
TGTGCCAGCAGTTTAGGGCAGGGGGCTGCGGAGGAGCAGTACTTC
CASSLGQGAAEEQYF
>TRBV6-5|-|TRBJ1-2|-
TGTGCCAGCATTATGACCAGAGACTATGGCTACACCTTC
CASIMTRDYGYTF
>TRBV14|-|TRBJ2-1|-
TGTGCCAGCAGCCCCCACGTGGGGGGGCTCGTTTATGAGCAGTTCTTC
CASSPHVGGLVYEQFF
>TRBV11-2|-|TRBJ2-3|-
TGTGCCAGCAGCGTTACAGATACGCAGTATTTT
CASSVTDTQYF
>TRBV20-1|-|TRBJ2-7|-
TGCAGTGCACCGGACAGCTACGAGCAGTACTTC
CSAPDSYEQYF
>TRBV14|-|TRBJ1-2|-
TGTGCCAGCAGCGCCGCGGGCGGCTATGGCTACACCTTC
CASSAAGGYGYTF
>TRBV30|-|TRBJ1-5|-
TGTGCCTGGAGTGTAGGCAGGGAAGGACAGCCCCAGCATTTT
CAWSVGREGQPQHF
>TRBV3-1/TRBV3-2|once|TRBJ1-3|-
TGTGCCAGCAGCCAACATCGGGACTCTGGAAACACCATATATTTT
CASSQHRDSGNTIYF
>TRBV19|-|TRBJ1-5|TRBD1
TGTGCCAGTAGTACCCGGGACAGGGGTGGACAGCCCCAGCATTTT
CASSTRDRGGQPQHF
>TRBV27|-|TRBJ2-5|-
TGTGCCAGCAGTTTCCAGGGGAGAGAGACCCAGTACTTC
CASSFQGRETQYF
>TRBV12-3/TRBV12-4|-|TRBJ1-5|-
TGTGCCAGCAGTTTCCTGAGGGATCAGCCCCAGCATTTT
CASSFLRDQPQHF
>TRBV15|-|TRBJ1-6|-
TGTGCCACCAGCATCTACAAGGCGTCACCCCTCCACTTT
CATSIYKASPLHF
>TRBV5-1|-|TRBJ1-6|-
TGCGCCAGCAGCTTGGAAGTAGCTAGCTCCTATAATTCACCCCTCCACTTT
CASSLEVASSYNSPLHF
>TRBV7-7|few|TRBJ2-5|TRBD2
TGTGCTAGCAGCTTAGGCGGGACTAGTAGGGAGACCCAGTACTTC
CASSLGGTSRETQYF
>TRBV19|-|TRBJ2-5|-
TGTGCCAGTAGTATGGGGCGCGAGTGGGAGACCCAGTACTTC
CASSMGREWETQYF
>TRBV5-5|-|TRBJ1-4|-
TGTGCCAGCAGCCTCTCGGGGGGTTATGAAAAACTGTTTTTT
CASSLSGGYEKLFF
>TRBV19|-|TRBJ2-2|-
TGTGCCAGTAGTTCGACTGGGTTTTATACCGGGGAGCTGTTTTTT
CASSSTGFYTGELFF
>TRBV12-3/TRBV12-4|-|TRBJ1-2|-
TGTGCCAGCAGTTTCACCGCGGACGTTGGCTACACCTTC
CASSFTADVGYTF
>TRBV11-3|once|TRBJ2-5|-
TGTGCCAGCAGCTCGGGGGCCGTGGAGACCCAGTACTTC
CASSSGAVETQYF
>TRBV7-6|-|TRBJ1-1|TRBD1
TGTGCCAGCAGCCCCTTACAGGGGGCTATGATGGGGAACACTGAAGCTTTCTTT
CASSPLQGAMMGNTEAFF
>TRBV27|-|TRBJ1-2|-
TGTGCCAGCAGCCTTTCCCCGGACTGGATTAACTATGGCTACACCTTC
CASSLSPDWINYGYTF
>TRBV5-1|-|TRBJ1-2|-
TGCGCCAGCACCGGGACGGGTCCCTATGGCTACACCTTC
CASTGTGPYGYTF
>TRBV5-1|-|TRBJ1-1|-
TGCGCCAGCAGCTTGGGAGGGGGAGAGTACACTGAAGCTTTCTTT
CASSLGGGEYTEAFF
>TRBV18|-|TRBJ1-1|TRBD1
TGTGCCAGCTCACCTACGACAGGGGACACTGAAGCTTTCTTT
CASSPTTGDTEAFF
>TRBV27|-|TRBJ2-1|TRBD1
TGTGCCAGCAGCCGTGGGACAGGGGGCTTTTATGAGCAGTTCTTC
CASSRGTGGFYEQFF
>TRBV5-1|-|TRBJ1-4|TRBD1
TGCGCCAGCAGCCGGGGGGAGACAGGGGATGAAAAACTGTTTTTT
CASSRGETGDEKLFF
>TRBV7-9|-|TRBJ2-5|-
TGTGCCAGCAGCTTAATTACCGGGGGCGGGCAAGAGACCCAGTACTTC
CASSLITGGGQETQYF
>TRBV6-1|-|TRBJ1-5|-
TGTGCCAGCAGTGAAGGATGGGGCCGGTATCAGCCCCAGCATTTT
CASSEGWGRYQPQHF
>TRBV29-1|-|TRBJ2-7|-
TGCAGCGTTGAAGCACAGGAGGGGGACGAGCAGTACTTC
CSVEAQEGDEQYF
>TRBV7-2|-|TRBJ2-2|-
TGTGCCAGCAGCTTAGCGCAAACTGCCAGGGGGGAGCTGTTTTTT
CASSLAQTARGELFF
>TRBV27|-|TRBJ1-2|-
TGTGCCAGCAGTCCCCGGGAGGGTTGGCAGGTTGACTATGGCTACACCTTC
CASSPREGWQVDYGYTF
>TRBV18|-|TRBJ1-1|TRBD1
TGTGCCAGCTCAACAGGGGGACAAGGGAACACTGAAGCTTTCTTT
CASSTGGQGNTEAFF
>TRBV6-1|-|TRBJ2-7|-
TGTGCCAGCAGTGAACCGGGCGCGGGGAGCTCCTACGAGCAGTACTTC
CASSEPGAGSSYEQYF
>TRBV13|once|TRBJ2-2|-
TGTGCCAGCAGCTTCCGATGGCAGGGAGTCTCCGGGGAGCTGTTTTTT
CASSFRWQGVSGELFF
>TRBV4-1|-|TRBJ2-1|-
TGCGCCAGCAGCCAGGACAGAACCTCCTACAATGAGCAGTTCTTC
CASSQDRTSYNEQFF
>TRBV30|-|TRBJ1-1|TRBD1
TGTGCCTGGAGTCGACAGGGAGAAACTGAAGCTTTCTTT
CAWSRQGETEAFF
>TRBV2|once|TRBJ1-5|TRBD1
TGTGCCAGCAATGGAGGACAGGGGGATCGTAGTCAGCCCCAGCATTTT
CASNGGQGDRSQPQHF
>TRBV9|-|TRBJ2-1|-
TGTGCCAGCAGCGTAGGCAACAGTGAGCAGTTCTTC
CASSVGNSEQFF
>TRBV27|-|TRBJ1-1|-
TGTGCCAGCACACTTACGGCGGGGACTGAAGCTTTCTTT
CASTLTAGTEAFF
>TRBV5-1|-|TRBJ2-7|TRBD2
TGCGCCAGCAGCTCCGCCGGGGGGGTCAATGGCGAGCAGTACTTC
CASSSAGGVNGEQYF
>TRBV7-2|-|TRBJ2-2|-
TGTGCCAGCAGCCCACTGACAGGAGATAGCGGGTACACCGGGGAGCTGTTTTTT
CASSPLTGDSGYTGELFF
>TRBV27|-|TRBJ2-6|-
TGTGCCAGCAGATTCGGCCGGTCTAGGGGAATTGGGGCCAACGTCCTGACTTTC
CASRFGRSRGIGANVLTF
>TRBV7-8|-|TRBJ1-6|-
TGTGCCAGCAGCTTAGTAGCTGGGGATAGTGCACCCCTCCACTTT
CASSLVAGDSAPLHF